This TCR beta chain stems from a study of T-cell reconstitution after alpha-beta-depleted transplantation in children. Unique molecular identifiers were incorporated into the prepared TCRbeta library. TCRdb itself ran the PCR reads through MiXCR, one entry per CDR3 protein. Of around 480,000 distinct CDR3 sequences in the sample, approximately 30% are singletons; the top ten hold 2% to 2.5%. CDR3 length: 13 amino acids. J was trimmed by 5 bases and V by 5 bases; bases with no gene match: 3. The sample was PBMCs from the stem cell graft donor, taken from the stem cell graft. The chain recombines TRBV12-3 or TRBV12-4 with TRBJ1-5; 7 bases align to TRBD1. The source is a human donor who donated a stem cell graft to a child with aplastic anemia. The CDR3 DNA is TGTGCCAGCAGTGTGACAGGGCATCAGCCCCAGCATTTT. Protein: CASSVTGHQPQHF.